Below are 29 T cell receptor beta chains sequenced from a single sample in a study of T cells in localized non-small cell lung cancer. Generated by immunoSEQ multiplex PCR, the TCRdb table keeps only in-frame clones and is missing some. The table includes 2,000 or so clones, 37% detected once. This sample comprised lung tumor tissue, obtained before any cancer treatment. The receptors derive from a female donor over 55 with stage I lung adenocarcinoma.

The table lists this clone with a few counts. The chain combines TRBV9 with TRBJ2-7, with 7 bases identical to TRBD1. The CDR3 has 15 amino acids. Germline CDR1 SGDLS, CDR2 YYNGEE. Trimming cost V 5 bases and J 6 bases; bases outside gene matches: 14. The CDR3 DNA follows: TGTGCCAGCAGTGAACAAGAGACAGGGCGTCGCGAGCAGTACTTC. As protein: CASSEQETGRREQYF.

The chain is built from TRBV18 and TRBJ2-3; D not resolved. V was shortened by 2 bases and J by 1 base, with 10 bases between the two germline ends. Germline CDR1 is KGHSH and CDR2 is LQKENI. The CDR3 totals 15 residues. The CDR3 DNA follows: TGTGCCAGCTCACCATCGGCGCAGGGCACAGATACGCAGTATTTT. Translated: CASSPSAQGTDTQYF.

This clone was observed a handful of times. The chain has TRBV9 and TRBJ1-2; D uncertain. Trimming took 6 bases from V and 1 from J, leaving 16 bases between them. The CDR3 has 15 amino acids. Germline CDR1 and CDR2: SGDLS and YYNGEE. The CDR3 nucleotides read TGTGCCAGCACCTTTAGTGGAGGGAATAACTATGGCTACACCTTC. This encodes CASTFSGGNNYGYTF.

The CDR3 sequence is CASSRSAGGFTGELFF. The CDR3, as DNA: TGTGCCAGCAGTAGATCGGCGGGAGGATTCACCGGGGAGCTGTTTTTT. V usage is TRBV6-8 and J usage is TRBJ2-2, with 8 positions matching TRBD2. Germline trimming cut 5 bases from V and 4 bases from J; bases unmatched to any gene: 9. This CDR3 spans 16 amino acids. Looked up from germline, CDR1 is MNHGY and CDR2 is SAAAGT.

This clone qualifies as medium-sized (0.01 to 0.1%). The chain employs TRBV6-8 and TRBJ2-3; TRBD1 is a possible D gene (5 bases). This CDR3 is built from 15 residues. The V end lost 2 bases, the J end lost 1 base, and 10 bases lay between the germline ends. Germline assignment: CDR1 MNHGY and CDR2 SAAAGT. CDR3 protein: CASSYRGHGTDTQYF. DNA of the CDR3: TGTGCCAGCAGTTACCGAGGACATGGCACAGATACGCAGTATTTT.

This clone was observed a handful of times. The rearrangement links TRBV28 to TRBJ1-5, with D tentatively TRBD1 (6 bases). The ends were cut back, 8 bases at V and 2 bases at J, with 10 bases in the middle. Germline loops: CDR1 MDHEN, CDR2 SYDVKM. CDR3 length equals 13 residues. CDR3 sequence reads: CASQYRGNQPQHF. In nucleotides, the CDR3 is TGTGCCAGCCAATACAGGGGCAATCAGCCCCAGCATTTT.

Turning to this clone: One junction end disagrees with the germline gene, perhaps due to a read error. This chain links TRBV25-1 with TRBJ2-1; TRBD2 matches 7 bases. The CDR3 spans 14 residues. Germline CDR1 reads MGHDK; CDR2 reads SYGVNS. The CDR3 loop is CASSRPRDYTEQFF. In DNA form, the CDR3 reads TGTGCCAGCAGTCGGCCCCGGGACTACACTGAGCAGTTCTTC.

The chain couples TRBV7-7 to TRBJ2-1; no clear D. Germline CDR1 is SSHAT and CDR2 is FNYEAQ (reference sequence). With 2 bases removed from V and 0 bases from J, the gap between germline ends came to 8 bases. This CDR3 spans 15 amino acids. CDR3 in DNA: TGTGCCAGCAGCTTATCGAGTGCCTCCTACAATGAGCAGTTCTTC. This codes for CASSLSSASYNEQFF.

This clone was counted a few times. This chain links TRBV6-8 with TRBJ1-3; the match to TRBD1 covers 8 bases. V lost 7 bases and J lost 4; bases outside the gene matches: 3. This CDR3 spans 13 amino acids. Germline assignment: CDR1 MNHGY and CDR2 SAAAGT. The DNA of the CDR3 is TGTGCCAGCAAGACAGGGGCAGGAAACACCATATATTTT. Amino acids: CASKTGAGNTIYF.

This clone was detected a few times. V is TRBV19 and J is TRBJ1-1, with D uncertain. V was trimmed by 5 bases and J by 5 bases, leaving 21 bases between them. There are 16 residues in the CDR3. Germline values: CDR1 LNHDA, CDR2 SQIVND (reference sequence). In nucleotides, the CDR3 is TGTGCCAGTAGTCCAGAGGTAATGGAGTATTCTACTGAAGCTTTCTTT. It is translated as CASSPEVMEYSTEAFF.

This chain links TRBV11-3 with TRBJ2-1, with D uncertain. There are 16 residues in the CDR3. CDR1 is SGHNT, CDR2 YENEEA, per germline. V lost 4 bases and J lost 0, with 13 bases in between. CDR3 loop: CASSSTPMSSYNEQFF. The CDR3 DNA reads as TGTGCCAGCAGCTCGACTCCCATGAGCTCCTACAATGAGCAGTTCTTC.

The rearrangement links TRBV29-1 to TRBJ2-1, with 11 bases that match TRBD1. Germline V lookup: CDR1 SQVTM, CDR2 ANQGSEA. The CDR3 is 13 amino acids. V lost 6 bases and J lost 5; bases outside the gene matches: 3. CDR3 sequence: CSVRDRGDNEQFF. DNA of the CDR3: TGCAGCGTGAGGGACAGGGGGGACAATGAGCAGTTCTTC.

This clone was observed a few times. The chain combines TRBV11-3 with TRBJ2-7; possibly TRBD1 for D (5 bases). The CDR3 extends over 14 amino acids. The germline gives CDR1 SGHNT, CDR2 YENEEA. The V end was cut by 3 bases, the J end by 0 bases, with 9 bases between. As DNA, the CDR3 is TGTGCCAGCAGCTTTTCGGACAACTCCTACGAGCAGTACTTC. Translating gives CASSFSDNSYEQYF.

This chain links TRBV6-8 with TRBJ1-2, with TRBD1 as a possible D gene (5 bases). The CDR3 consists of 17 residues. The V and J ends lost 8 bases and 6 bases respectively, with 28 bases between them. Germline lookup yields CDR1 MNHGY and CDR2 SAAAGT. This chain's CDR3 is CASHGLGAGSGSDGYTF. The CDR3 coding sequence is TGTGCCAGCCATGGTCTTGGGGCTGGGTCAGGGTCCGATGGCTACACCTTC.

The chain employs TRBV19 and TRBJ1-1, with 9 bases fitting TRBD1. The CDR3 contains 14 residues. Germline values: CDR1 LNHDA, CDR2 SQIVND (reference sequence). Trimming removed 7 bases from V and 1 base from J; junction bases left unmatched: 4. The DNA for the CDR3 is TGTGCCAGTATGACAGGGGGAAGGAACACTGAAGCTTTCTTT. Its protein is CASMTGGRNTEAFF.

This clone is large in the sample. The CDR3 DNA reads as TGTGCCAGCAGCCCGACAACCGGGACAGGGATCTATGGCTACACCTTC. Translation: CASSPTTGTGIYGYTF. The gene calls are TRBV6-8 and TRBJ1-2, with 9 bases aligning to TRBD1. The V and J ends lost 6 bases and 4 bases, in that order; junction bases with no gene match: 12. Germline values: CDR1 MNHGY, CDR2 SAAAGT. The CDR3 consists of 16 residues.

There are a few counts of this clone. The V and J genes are TRBV6-1 and TRBJ2-1, with TRBD2 matching over 8 bases. Germline V gene lookup returns CDR1 MNHNS and CDR2 SASEGT. The CDR3 extends over 14 amino acids. V trimming: 1 base; J trimming: 4 bases; junction bases outside the gene matches: 0. The CDR3 bases are TGTGCCAGCAGTGAAGGCGGGGGGTACAATGAGCAGTTCTTC. This gives the protein CASSEGGGYNEQFF.

The table lists this clone with a few counts. The gene calls are TRBV6-8 and TRBJ2-5, with unresolved D. The CDR3 consists of 12 residues. CDR1 MNHGY and CDR2 SAAAGT come from the germline V gene. The V and J ends lost 6 bases and 1 base respectively, with 6 bases between them. The CDR3 protein is CASRDGQETQYF. In DNA form, the CDR3 reads TGTGCCAGCAGGGACGGCCAAGAGACCCAGTACTTC.

This clone occurred a few times. The chain joins TRBV11-3 to TRBJ1-2; 8 nucleotides align to TRBD1. Germline CDR1 reads SGHNT; CDR2 reads YENEEA. V gave up 5 bases and J gave up 3 bases; unmatched junction bases: 17. The CDR3 is made up of 18 amino acids. The CDR3 region is CASSPHSTGVDLYYGYTF. CDR3 DNA sequence: TGTGCCAGCAGCCCCCACTCGACAGGGGTCGATCTGTACTATGGCTACACCTTC. Looking up the rest from reference TRBV11-3 and TRBJ1-2 gives the full variable domain: EAGVVQSPRYKIIEKKQPVAFWCNPISGHNTLYWYLQNLGQGPELLIRYENEEAVDDSQLPKDRFSAERLKGVDSTLKIQPAELGDSAVYLCASSPHSTGVDLYYGYTFGSGTRLTVV.

This clone appeared a few times. The CDR3 DNA reads TGTGCCAGCACCGGTGGGTTGGGAAACACTGAAGCTTTCTTT. This gives the protein CASTGGLGNTEAFF. This chain links TRBV6-8 with TRBJ1-1; the D is unclear. Trimming removed 7 bases at V and 2 bases at J, with 14 bases between. The germline V gene encodes CDR1 MNHGY and CDR2 SAAAGT. The CDR3 length is 14 residues.

This clone was detected a few times. The chain employs TRBV6-8 and TRBJ2-3; D not resolved. The germline V gene encodes CDR1 MNHGY and CDR2 SAAAGT. The V end was cut by 5 bases, the J end by 4 bases, with 13 bases between. The CDR3 extends over 14 amino acids. DNA of the CDR3: TGTGCCAGCAGTGATGGCCAATCCCCAGATACGCAGTATTTT. It specifies CASSDGQSPDTQYF.

This clone was counted between two and nine times. The chain combines TRBV15 with TRBJ2-1; TRBD1 matches 8 bases. The CDR3 is made up of 15 amino acids. In germline, CDR1 is LNHNV, CDR2 YYDKDF (reference sequence). The J segment lost 4 bases and the V segment lost 0 bases, leaving 2 bases of the junction unmatched. The CDR3 loop reads CATSRDRDRYNEQFF. For the CDR3, the DNA is TGTGCCACCAGCAGAGACCGGGACAGGTACAATGAGCAGTTCTTC.

This clone was detected only a few times. V is TRBV6-1 and J is TRBJ2-3; TRBD2 might be the D (5 bases). The CDR3 is 16 residues long. From germline, CDR1 is MNHNS and CDR2 SASEGT. Trimming stripped 1 base from V and 0 bases from J, with 11 bases between. CDR3 in amino acids: CASSEGWRTSTDTQYF. CDR3 DNA sequence: TGTGCCAGCAGTGAAGGGTGGCGGACTAGCACAGATACGCAGTATTTT.

This clone is medium-sized by share. The CDR3 bases are TGTGCCAGCAGCCCACAGGGCGGTTCCTCCTACAATGAGCAGTTCTTC. It specifies CASSPQGGSSYNEQFF. V gene TRBV11-3 combines with J gene TRBJ2-1, with D possibly matching TRBD1 (6 bases). V lost 5 bases and J 0 bases, leaving 14 bases between the germline ends. Per germline, CDR1 SGHNT and CDR2 YENEEA. The CDR3 contains 16 residues.

The genes are TRBV9 and TRBJ1-6; 11 bases fit TRBD1. Trimming at V came to 2 bases and at J to 10 bases, leaving 5 bases not matched to a gene. Germline CDR1 and CDR2: SGDLS and YYNGEE. The CDR3 loop spans 15 amino acids. In DNA form, the CDR3 reads TGTGCCAGCAGCGTTGGGACAGGGGGATCGTCACCCCTCCACTTT. Protein: CASSVGTGGSSPLHF. The full variable domain, with the rest looked up from reference TRBV9 and TRBJ1-6, is DSGVTQTPKHLITATGQRVTLRCSPRSGDLSVYWYQQSLDQGLQFLIQYYNGEERAKGNILERFSAQQFPDLHSELNLSSLELGDSALYFCASSVGTGGSSPLHFGNGTRLTVT.

There are a few counts of this clone. This chain links TRBV9 with TRBJ2-7; TRBD1 is a possible D gene (6 bases). V lost 4 bases to trimming and J lost 5 bases, with 13 bases between them. This CDR3 region has 13 residues. The germline V gene has CDR1 SGDLS and CDR2 YYNGEE. In nucleotides, the CDR3 is TGTGCCAGCAGCCGGACTGGGGGCAACGAGCAGTACTTC. Translation gives CASSRTGGNEQYF.

The CDR3 protein is CASRPGLQDEEQYF. As DNA, the CDR3 is TGTGCCAGCAGACCGGGACTCCAAGATGAAGAACAGTACTTC. The chain recombines TRBV6-7 with TRBJ2-7; tentative D call: TRBD2 (6 bases). TRBV6-7 is an open reading frame, and its role is uncertain. The CDR3 is 14 amino acids. V was clipped by 6 bases and J by 10 bases, with 22 bases between them.

This clone is categorized as large (0.1 to 1%). The V call is TRBV6-8, the J call TRBJ2-1; no clear D gene. Germline V CDR1 and CDR2: MNHGY, SAAAGT. V dropped 10 bases and J dropped 0 bases, with 7 bases sitting between them. The CDR3 runs 12 residues. CDR3 sequence: CAISFSYNEQFF. The CDR3 nucleotides are TGTGCCATCAGCTTCTCCTACAATGAGCAGTTCTTC.

The chain links TRBV11-3 to TRBJ2-1, with 9 bases aligning to TRBD1. This CDR3 comprises 15 residues. Trimming at V came to 5 bases and at J to 11 bases, leaving 13 bases not matched to a gene. The germline gives CDR1 SGHNT, CDR2 YENEEA. The DNA for the CDR3 is TGTGCCAGCAGCAAGGAGTACCTTGGACAGGGGAAGCAGTTCTTC. Translated, it gives CASSKEYLGQGKQFF.